Following are 14 T cell receptor beta chains from one sample sequenced in a study of human T cells and chemical hapten exposure. Sample time point: healthy volunteer bleed at 2 weeks. Unfractionated whole blood was the source of the extracted total RNA. TCRdb re-derived calls from the RACE reads in MiXCR, one entry per CDR3 protein. The sample contains around 130,000 distinct CDR3 sequences, around 8.3% of which appear only once. The sequenced material came from whole blood. The receptors come from a male donor in good health. Some clones in this sample may be carry-over from other donors' samples.

This chain links TRBV19 with TRBJ2-7, with D perhaps TRBD1 (6 bases). Germline-derived CDR1 and CDR2 are LNHDA and SQIVND (reference sequence). Trimming removed 1 base from V and 3 bases from J, with 13 bases in between. This CDR3 has 15 amino acids. CDR3 nucleotide sequence: TGTGCCAGTAGTATAGCATCGGACAGCCTCTACGAGCAGTACTTC. Encoded protein: CASSIASDSLYEQYF. The entire variable domain, with the rest obtained from reference TRBV19 and TRBJ2-7, is as follows: DGGITQSPKYLFRKEGQNVTLSCEQNLNHDAMYWYRQDPGQGLRLIYYSQIVNDFQKGDIAEGYSVSREKKESFPLTVTSAQKNPTAFYLCASSIASDSLYEQYFGPGTRLTVT.

This clonotype has a handful of counts. The V and J genes are TRBV4-1 and TRBJ2-2; D gene ambiguous. Trimming removed 1 base from V and 4 bases from J, with 16 bases in between. The CDR3 totals 17 residues. Germline loops: CDR1 MGHRA, CDR2 YSYEKL. DNA for the CDR3: TGCGCCAGCAGCCAAGGCCTTCCGGTGACTGCCACCGGGGAGCTGTTTTTT. Amino acids: CASSQGLPVTATGELFF.

This clonotype was recorded many times. J is TRBJ2-1 and V is TRBV5-4; D tentatively reads TRBD1 or TRBD2 (5 bases each). The CDR3 extends over 15 amino acids. Germline V lookup: CDR1 SGHNT, CDR2 YYREEE (reference sequence). V shed 4 bases and J shed 7 bases, with 18 bases lying between them. CDR3 coding DNA: TGTGCCAGCAGCCTCCTTGGGACCACCGTAAATGAGCAGTTCTTC. Its translation: CASSLLGTTVNEQFF.

The V and J genes are TRBV5-4 and TRBJ1-3; no firm D call. The V gene lost 1 base and the J gene lost 4 bases, with 6 bases spanning the gap. Germline CDR1 reads SGHNT; CDR2 reads YYREEE (reference sequence). The CDR3 contains 13 residues. CDR3 protein: CASSLPAGNTIYF. CDR3 coding DNA: TGTGCCAGCAGCTTGCCAGCCGGAAACACCATATATTTT. The entire variable domain, with the rest obtained from reference TRBV5-4 and TRBJ1-3, is as follows: ETGVTQSPTHLIKTRGQQVTLRCSSQSGHNTVSWYQQALGQGPQFIFQYYREEENGRGNFPPRFSGLQFPNYSSELNVNALELDDSALYLCASSLPAGNTIYFGEGSWLTVV.

The gene calls are TRBV27 and TRBJ1-2, with 8 bases fitting TRBD1. The CDR3 covers 12 residues. With 5 bases clipped from V and 9 bases from J, the junction kept 5 bases outside the gene matches. Germline V gene data show CDR1 as MNHEY and CDR2 as SMNVEV (reference sequence). CDR3 protein: CASSRGQGRYTF. In nucleotides, the CDR3 is TGTGCCAGCAGTCGAGGACAGGGACGCTACACCTTC.

This clonotype has a handful of counts. The chain combines TRBV15 with TRBJ1-1; D is ambiguous. The CDR3 spans 12 residues. V was cut by 2 bases and J by 0 bases, with 1 base left in between. CDR1 LNHNV and CDR2 YYDKDF come from the germline V gene (reference sequence). The CDR3 loop is CATSRLNTEAFF. The DNA of the CDR3 is TGTGCCACCAGCAGATTGAACACTGAAGCTTTCTTT.

The chain employs TRBV7-9 and TRBJ1-1; D remains unclear. Deletions cut 3 bases from V and 8 bases from J, with 4 bases between. CDR1 and CDR2 from the germline V gene are SEHNR and FQNEAQ (reference sequence). This CDR3 is 10 amino acids long. CDR3 residues: CASSLVEAFF. In DNA, the CDR3 is TGTGCCAGCAGCTTGGTAGAAGCTTTCTTT.

This clonotype was picked up many times. The chain has TRBV29-1 and TRBJ1-2, with D unresolved. Germline CDR1 is SQVTM and CDR2 is ANQGSEA. This CDR3 has 12 amino acids. V was trimmed by 6 bases and J by 3 bases, leaving 11 bases between them. This chain's CDR3 is CSVRRKYYGYTF. The CDR3 nucleotides are TGCAGCGTAAGGAGGAAATACTATGGCTACACCTTC.

This clonotype was observed a handful of times. The J gene is TRBJ1-5, the V gene TRBV3-1, with a tentative D call TRBD1 (6 bases). The germline V gene has CDR1 LGHDT and CDR2 YNNKEL (reference sequence). The CDR3 consists of 15 residues. The V gene lost 0 bases and the J gene lost 0 bases, with 6 bases spanning the gap. The CDR3 is CASSQDRGSNQPQHF. The CDR3 nucleotides read TGTGCCAGCAGCCAAGACAGGGGTAGCAATCAGCCCCAGCATTTT.

In its sample, this clonotype was seen a few times. The rearrangement joins TRBV20-1 to TRBJ1-5, with TRBD1 identical over 12 bases. CDR1 and CDR2 (germline): DFQATT, SNEGSKA (reference sequence). With V trimmed by 4 bases and J by 5 bases, 3 bases remained unmatched. The CDR3 extends over 14 amino acids. The CDR3 DNA sequence: TGCAGTGCTATTAGGGACAGGGGGCATCAGCCCCAGCATTTT. Translating it yields CSAIRDRGHQPQHF.

This sequence joins TRBV2 and TRBJ1-6; a possible D gene is TRBD1 (5 bases). The germline V gene encodes CDR1 SNHLY and CDR2 FYNNEI. With 10 bases removed from V and 9 bases from J, the gap between germline ends came to 16 bases. This CDR3 contains 13 residues. This CDR3 reads CATSAGVGSPLHF. DNA of the CDR3: TGTGCCACCTCAGCGGGGGTAGGTTCACCCCTCCACTTT. The full variable domain, in which reference TRBV2 and TRBJ1-6 provide the parts outside the CDR3, is EPEVTQTPSHQVTQMGQEVILRCVPISNHLYFYWYRQILGQKVEFLVSFYNNEISEKSEIFDDQFSVERPDGSNFTLKIRSTKLEDSAMYFCATSAGVGSPLHFGNGTRLTVT.

This clonotype was seen many times. The rearrangement uses TRBV19 and TRBJ2-7; 8 bases map to TRBD1. Trimming removed 4 bases from V and 2 bases from J; junction bases left unmatched: 4. Looked up from germline, CDR1 is LNHDA and CDR2 is SQIVND (reference sequence). CDR3 length: 14 residues. In DNA form, the CDR3 reads TGTGCCAGTAGTAGGACAGGGTTCGCCTACGAGCAGTACTTC. It encodes CASSRTGFAYEQYF.

The table lists this clonotype with a few counts. As DNA, the CDR3 is TGTGCCAGCAGCCTTAGACAGGCTGATACTGGAAACACCATATATTTT. The encoded protein is CASSLRQADTGNTIYF. The chain couples TRBV11-2 to TRBJ1-3; a weak D match, TRBD1 (6 bases). Germline V gives CDR1 SGHAT, CDR2 FQNNGV. V was cut by 5 bases and J by 2 bases, with 16 bases left in between. This CDR3 has 16 amino acids.

The CDR3 loop reads CASSHSDRTGELFF. The CDR3 nucleotides read TGCGCCAGCAGCCACTCCGACAGGACCGGGGAGCTGTTTTTT. The rearrangement links TRBV4-1 to TRBJ2-2; possible D gene TRBD1, 6 bases. Germline values: CDR1 MGHRA, CDR2 YSYEKL. V was cut by 3 bases and J by 5 bases, with 10 bases left in between. The length of the CDR3 is 14 residues.